The 31 T cell receptor beta chains given below trace back to one sample, sequenced in a study of blood T cell repertoires in COVID-19 (dated by TCRdb to about 2020). Libraries came from the immunoSEQ multiplex PCR assay. Entries here come from immuneACCESS through TCRdb and include only in-frame sequences with V and J called. Some clones fail to appear in such tables; in the studies checked, an unresolved V gene covers under half of the shortfall, and the cause of the remainder is unknown. The sample data list around 140,000 clones, and more than 60% of these were observed just once. The ten largest account for about 2% of the sample. The material sequenced was peripheral blood. The source of these receptors is an older woman with acute or convalescent COVID-19.

The chain carries TRBV11-3 and TRBJ2-2, with 8 bases identical to TRBD1. Per the germline V gene, CDR1 is SGHNT and CDR2 is YENEEA. J was trimmed by 4 bases and V by 4 bases; bases with no gene match: 8. CDR3 length: 16 amino acids. The CDR3 DNA is TGTGCCAGCAGCTCTAGGACAGGGAGGTCCACCGGGGAGCTGTTTTTT. Protein sequence: CASSSRTGRSTGELFF.

The chain has TRBV19 and TRBJ1-4, with 8 bases lining up with TRBD1. CDR1 LNHDA and CDR2 SQIVND come from the germline V gene (reference sequence). With V trimmed by 5 bases and J by 10 bases, 9 bases remained unmatched. This CDR3 spans 14 amino acids. CDR3 region: CASSPIQGGGKLFF. For the CDR3, the DNA is TGTGCCAGTAGTCCGATACAGGGGGGCGGAAAACTGTTTTTT.

The V and J genes are TRBV9 and TRBJ2-7, with 8 nucleotides matching TRBD2. CDR1 is SGDLS and CDR2 is YYNGEE in the germline V gene. This CDR3 is 15 amino acids long. After removal of 7 bases from V and 6 bases from J, the junction contained 15 bases not matched to a gene. The CDR3 bases are TGTGCCAGCCGGGGGGGTGGGGCCCGGGGGAGCGAGCAGTACTTC. Its protein product is CASRGGGARGSEQYF.

A few counts support this clone. The chain joins TRBV7-9 to TRBJ2-2; 7 positions match TRBD1. The CDR3 runs 14 residues. Trimming cost V 5 bases and J 6 bases; bases outside gene matches: 6. Germline V gene lookup returns CDR1 SEHNR and CDR2 FQNEAQ (reference sequence). CDR3 nucleotides: TGTGCCAGCAGCGGACACAGGGGACCCGGGGAGCTGTTTTTT. This sequence encodes CASSGHRGPGELFF.

About this clone itself: The same CDR3 arises from other DNA sequences in this sample as well. The chain has TRBV27 and TRBJ2-7, with D perhaps matching TRBD2 (6 bases). With 3 bases removed from V and 2 bases from J, the gap between germline ends came to 11 bases. Germline V gives CDR1 MNHEY, CDR2 SMNVEV (reference sequence). The CDR3 has 14 amino acids. The CDR3 DNA reads as TGTGCCAGCAGTTTGGGCGGGGTTCCCTACGAGCAGTACTTC. Residues: CASSLGGVPYEQYF.

This clone was counted a few times. This chain links TRBV27 with TRBJ2-7; a weak D match, TRBD1 (6 bases). Germline V gene sequence: CDR1 MNHEY, CDR2 SMNVEV (reference sequence). V was clipped by 5 bases and J by 2 bases, with 16 bases between them. The CDR3 sequence is 15 residues long. CDR3: CASSPRGSPTYEQYF. CDR3 nucleotide sequence: TGTGCCAGCAGTCCTAGGGGGTCGCCTACCTACGAGCAGTACTTC.

The chain links TRBV28 to TRBJ1-1; 8 positions agree with TRBD1. The V gene end was trimmed by 5 bases and the J gene end by 3 bases; junction bases not matched to a gene: 11. Germline V lookup: CDR1 MDHEN, CDR2 SYDVKM. This CDR3 has 16 amino acids. This CDR3 is CASSVRQGLLDTEAFF. The CDR3 bases are TGTGCCAGCAGTGTACGACAGGGGCTCCTGGACACTGAAGCTTTCTTT.

This chain links TRBV7-2 with TRBJ1-5; 7 nucleotides line up with TRBD1. Germline CDR1 is SGHTA and CDR2 is FQGNSA. V dropped 3 bases and J dropped 2; count of bases not matched to a gene: 1. The length of the CDR3 is 14 residues. The CDR3 protein is CASSFQGGNQPQHF. CDR3 in DNA: TGTGCCAGCAGCTTTCAGGGGGGCAATCAGCCCCAGCATTTT.

This rearrangement joins TRBV12-3 or TRBV12-4 to TRBJ2-3; D gene uncertain. The length of the CDR3 is 13 residues. With 1 base removed from V and 2 bases from J, the gap between germline ends came to 4 bases. CDR3 protein: CASSLVYTDTQYF. CDR3 coding DNA: TGTGCCAGCAGTTTAGTATACACAGATACGCAGTATTTT.

The J gene is TRBJ2-7, the V gene TRBV28; the match to TRBD1 covers 7 bases. The CDR3 runs to 12 residues. J lost 5 bases, V lost 9 bases, and 7 bases had no gene match. Germline CDR1 MDHEN, CDR2 SYDVKM. CDR3 coding DNA: TGTGCCAGTCTACAGGGGTTCAACGAGCAGTACTTC. It codes for CASLQGFNEQYF.

This chain links TRBV7-2 with TRBJ2-5, with 9 bases matching TRBD1. The J segment lost 5 bases and the V segment lost 10 bases, leaving 8 bases of the junction unmatched. This CDR3 region has 13 residues. The germline V gene encodes CDR1 SGHTA and CDR2 FQGNSA. The CDR3 DNA reads TGTGCCATTGGACAGGGGAATAGGGAGACCCAGTACTTC. Protein: CAIGQGNRETQYF.

The gene calls are TRBV28 and TRBJ1-5; the D gene is possibly TRBD1 (6 bases). V was clipped by 6 bases and J by 5 bases, with 11 bases between them. The V gene's germline CDR1 is MDHEN and CDR2 SYDVKM. CDR3 length equals 13 residues. The CDR3 coding sequence is TGTGCCAGCAGAACAGGGATCGATCAGCCCCAGCATTTT. Translation: CASRTGIDQPQHF.

The chain employs TRBV5-1 and TRBJ1-1, with TRBD1 matching over 7 bases. The V gene's germline CDR1 is SGHRS and CDR2 YFSETQ. Trimming took 4 bases from V and 1 from J; bases not matched to a gene: 7. This CDR3 spans 15 amino acids. The CDR3 spells CASSRDSQRNTEAFF. The CDR3 DNA sequence: TGCGCCAGCAGCCGGGACAGTCAACGGAACACTGAAGCTTTCTTT.

This clone was counted a single time. V and J are TRBV3-1 (or the pseudogene TRBV3-2) and TRBJ2-1; D unresolved. Trimming pared 1 base from V and 9 bases from J, leaving 10 bases between. This CDR3 is 13 amino acids long. Germline V gene sequence: CDR1 LGHDT, CDR2 YNNKEL (reference sequence). The CDR3 loop reads CASSQVAYGEQFF. DNA of the CDR3: TGTGCCAGCAGCCAAGTTGCCTACGGTGAGCAGTTCTTC.

V is TRBV30 and J is TRBJ2-1, with 9 bases matching TRBD2. Germline V CDR1 and CDR2: GTSNPN, SVGIG (reference sequence). There are 15 residues in the CDR3. Trimming cost V 0 bases and J 6 bases; bases outside gene matches: 6. The CDR3: CAWSVGTSMINEQFF. For the CDR3, the DNA is TGTGCCTGGAGTGTTGGGACTAGCATGATCAATGAGCAGTTCTTC.

The chain links TRBV7-3 to TRBJ2-7, with a tentative D call TRBD2 (6 bases). Per germline, CDR1 SGHTA and CDR2 FQGTGA. Trimming shortened V by 5 bases and J by 0 bases, and 11 bases separated the two germline ends. The CDR3 loop spans 14 amino acids. CDR3 DNA: TGTGCCAGCAGCCTCCGGGACTCCTCCTACGAGCAGTACTTC. Protein sequence: CASSLRDSSYEQYF.

The count of this clone is one. This rearrangement joins TRBV30 to TRBJ1-1; TRBD1 aligns across 8 bases. V gave up 4 bases and J gave up 10 bases; unmatched junction bases: 8. CDR3 length: 12 residues. Germline V CDR1 and CDR2: GTSNPN, SVGIG (reference sequence). The CDR3 bases are TGTGCCTGGAACCAGGGGGCCATAAGAGCTTTCTTT. Amino acid sequence: CAWNQGAIRAFF.

The chain carries TRBV7-9 and TRBJ2-4; a possible D gene is TRBD1 (5 bases). The length of the CDR3 is 16 residues. Per germline, CDR1 SEHNR and CDR2 FQNEAQ (reference sequence). V gave up 4 bases and J gave up 6 bases, with 19 bases separating them. The CDR3 loop is CASSSPFRQSGNIQYF. In nucleotides, the CDR3 is TGTGCCAGCAGCTCCCCATTCCGACAGTCGGGAAACATTCAGTACTTC.

V is TRBV12-1 and J is TRBJ2-7; the D call TRBD2 from the table was never checked on the DNA. TRBV12-1 is termed a pseudogene. This CDR3 has 17 amino acids. In DNA form, the CDR3 reads TGTGCCAGCAGCCCGACCGGGACTAGCGGCCCCATGGACGAGCAGTACTTC. As protein: CASSPTGTSGPMDEQYF.

This clone was seen only a few times. The rearrangement joins TRBV5-5 to TRBJ1-6; D might be TRBD1 (6 bases). V was clipped by 1 base and J by 3 bases, with 11 bases between them. The CDR3 is 16 residues long. The germline gives CDR1 SGHKS, CDR2 YYEKEE (reference sequence). DNA for the CDR3: TGTGCCAGCAGCTTGTTGGTGGACAGCTATAATTCACCCCTCCACTTT. Translation: CASSLLVDSYNSPLHF.

This chain connects TRBV3-1 (or the pseudogene TRBV3-2) to TRBJ2-1; 14 nucleotides line up with TRBD2. Germline V CDR1 and CDR2: LGHDT, YNNKEL (reference sequence). The V and J ends lost 1 base and 6 bases, in that order; junction bases with no gene match: 8. The CDR3 loop spans 18 amino acids. DNA for the CDR3: TGTGCCAGCAGCCAAGGGGAGTGGGGGACTAGCGGGAGCAATGAGCAGTTCTTC. Its protein product is CASSQGEWGTSGSNEQFF.

The chain has TRBV7-3 and TRBJ2-1, with 7 nucleotides matching TRBD2. Germline V gene data show CDR1 as SGHTA and CDR2 as FQGTGA. The CDR3 has 19 amino acids. V shed 3 bases, J shed 0 bases, and the junction held 14 bases outside the gene matches. The CDR3 sequence is CASSFRWAGERSSYNEQFF. The CDR3, as DNA: TGTGCCAGCAGCTTCCGGTGGGCGGGAGAGAGAAGCTCCTACAATGAGCAGTTCTTC.

This chain joins TRBV18 and TRBJ2-7, with 7 bases that match TRBD1. This CDR3 comprises 12 residues. V gave up 6 bases and J gave up 8 bases; unmatched junction bases: 7. Per germline, CDR1 KGHSH and CDR2 LQKENI. The CDR3 sequence: CASSPQGDKQYF. CDR3 in DNA: TGTGCCAGCTCCCCTCAGGGGGATAAGCAGTACTTC.

The V gene is TRBV7-9, the J gene TRBJ2-1; a possible D gene is TRBD2 (6 bases). With 3 bases removed from V and 12 bases from J, the gap between germline ends came to 15 bases. Per germline, CDR1 SEHNR and CDR2 FQNEAQ (reference sequence). The CDR3 is 13 amino acids. CDR3 sequence: CASSLNARDRQFF. For the CDR3, the DNA is TGTGCCAGCAGCTTGAATGCGCGGGATCGGCAGTTCTTC.

The chain uses TRBV29-1 and TRBJ2-7; 10 bases match TRBD2. This CDR3 has 14 amino acids. V lost 6 bases to trimming and J lost 3 bases; unmatched junction nucleotides: 8. Germline V CDR1 and CDR2: SQVTM, ANQGSEA. The CDR3 sequence is CSVSLAGVGYEQYF. As DNA, the CDR3 is TGCAGCGTGTCCCTAGCGGGAGTTGGCTACGAGCAGTACTTC.

This clone showed up just a few times. The chain has TRBV9 and TRBJ1-2, with D unclear. CDR3 length: 16 residues. Germline CDR1 SGDLS, CDR2 YYNGEE. V was clipped by 4 bases and J by 8 bases, with 24 bases between them. The CDR3 loop reads CASSPGIRGFQYGYTF. In DNA, the CDR3 is TGTGCCAGCAGCCCTGGTATCCGGGGATTTCAGTACGGCTACACCTTC. The full variable domain, its missing parts supplied by reference TRBV9 and TRBJ1-2, is DSGVTQTPKHLITATGQRVTLRCSPRSGDLSVYWYQQSLDQGLQFLIQYYNGEERAKGNILERFSAQQFPDLHSELNLSSLELGDSALYFCASSPGIRGFQYGYTFGSGTRLTVV.

This clone turned up a few times. The chain couples TRBV28 to TRBJ2-3; D gene unclear. V gave up 3 bases and J gave up 4 bases, with 8 bases separating them. CDR3 size: 13 residues. The germline gives CDR1 MDHEN, CDR2 SYDVKM. Here the CDR3 DNA reads TGTGCCAGCAGTTTCAGCGTCCCAGATACGCAGTATTTT. It yields the protein CASSFSVPDTQYF.

This clone was found a few times. V is TRBV5-6 and J is TRBJ2-3; 7 bases fit TRBD1. Germline values: CDR1 SGHDT, CDR2 YYEEEE. The CDR3 consists of 16 residues. The J segment lost 4 bases and the V segment lost 6 bases, leaving 14 bases of the junction unmatched. The CDR3 reads CASTLPGRGKADTQYF. The CDR3 region has the DNA TGTGCCAGCACCCTGCCCGGCAGGGGGAAAGCAGATACGCAGTATTTT.

The chain is built from TRBV5-4 and TRBJ2-7, with 7 positions matching TRBD1. V lost 4 bases, J lost 3 bases, and 10 bases stayed unmatched. The CDR3 runs to 15 residues. Germline CDR1 reads SGHNT; CDR2 reads YYREEE (reference sequence). In nucleotides, the CDR3 is TGTGCCAGCAGCACCGGACAGGCATCTTTCTACGAGCAGTACTTC. As protein: CASSTGQASFYEQYF.

The chain couples TRBV7-8 to TRBJ2-7, with TRBD2 identical over 9 bases. The V and J ends lost 5 bases and 2 bases, in that order; junction bases with no gene match: 7. Germline CDR1 reads SGHVS; CDR2 reads FQNEAQ. This CDR3 has 15 residues. The CDR3 DNA reads TGTGCCAGCAGCACGGGGGTAGCGGGGGCCTACGAGCAGTACTTC. The encoded protein is CASSTGVAGAYEQYF.

DNA for the CDR3: TGTGCCAGCAGCTTACGGGCCGGGGAGCTGTTTTTT. It specifies CASSLRAGELFF. The chain combines TRBV7-3 with TRBJ2-2; D is undetermined. This CDR3 contains 12 residues. V was pared by 2 bases and J by 6 bases, with 4 bases between. CDR1 is SGHTA, CDR2 FQGTGA, per germline.